This T cell receptor (beta chain) is drawn from a study of blood T cell repertoires in COVID-19. Study at large: Both acute and convalescent COVID-19 samples were obtained from the United States, Italy and Spain. T cells, B-cell-depleted T cells, or PBMCs supplied cDNA or gDNA.

Sequencing used immunoSEQ multiplex PCR; TCRdb keeps in-frame clones, though not all of them. The sample records 250,000 to 300,000 clones, over 70% being singletons. Sequences were obtained from peripheral blood. This clonotype was sampled from a man aged 80 or over with acute or convalescent COVID-19.

The CDR3 nucleotides read TGTGCCAGCAGCCAGGGGCGGGAGGGCCTCGGGACCCAGTACTTC. Translated: CASSQGREGLGTQYF. The V call is TRBV3-1 (or the pseudogene TRBV3-2), the J call TRBJ2-5, with 9 bases that match TRBD2. Losses at the gene ends were 3 bases for V and 7 bases for J; bases not matched to a gene: 9. The CDR3 spans 15 residues. Germline loops: CDR1 LGHDT, CDR2 YNNKEL (reference sequence).